The 9 T cell receptor beta chains presented below share a single source sample, sequenced in a study of cytomegalovirus exposure and HLA in healthy donors. PCR involved 60 Vbeta and 13 Jbeta primers. Only in-frame clones appear in the TCRdb table, and some are missing; sequencing was by immunoSEQ multiplex PCR. Of under 200,000 clones in the sample, 65% to 80% were seen once. Sequences were obtained from PBMCs. The receptors come from a woman aged 40 to 50 in good health and CMV-seronegative.

The V and J genes are TRBV6-4 and TRBJ1-2; D is possibly TRBD1 (5 bases). V was cut by 0 bases and J by 2 bases, with 10 bases left in between. Germline CDR1 MRHNA, CDR2 SNTAGT. CDR3 length: 15 amino acids. The CDR3: CASSDSARVNYGYTF. CDR3 nucleotides: TGTGCCAGCAGTGACTCGGCCAGGGTAAACTATGGCTACACCTTC.

This chain connects TRBV7-9 to TRBJ2-2; 10 bases map to TRBD2. This CDR3 comprises 17 residues. J lost 2 bases, V lost 1 base, and 4 bases had no gene match. CDR1 is SEHNR and CDR2 is FQNEAQ in the germline V gene (reference sequence). The CDR3 sequence is CASSLGIAGGNTGELFF. Written as DNA, the CDR3 is TGTGCCAGCAGCTTAGGGATAGCGGGAGGAAACACCGGGGAGCTGTTTTTT.

The chain carries TRBV5-6 and TRBJ2-3, with D perhaps matching TRBD2 (5 bases). The CDR3 contains 15 residues. Deletions cut 0 bases from V and 2 bases from J, with 10 bases between. CDR1 is SGHDT and CDR2 is YYEEEE in the germline V gene. The CDR3 here is CASSLALATTDTQYF. In DNA, the CDR3 is TGTGCCAGCAGCTTGGCCCTAGCTACCACAGATACGCAGTATTTT.

This chain joins TRBV25-1 and TRBJ2-7; 10 nucleotides agree with TRBD1. Looked up from germline, CDR1 is MGHDK and CDR2 is SYGVNS. The length of the CDR3 is 14 residues. Trimming cost V 6 bases and J 0 bases; bases outside gene matches: 2. The CDR3: CASRRTGGSYEQYF. CDR3 in DNA: TGTGCCAGCAGGAGGACAGGGGGCTCCTACGAGCAGTACTTC.

The V and J genes are TRBV4-3 and TRBJ2-5; the match to TRBD2 covers 8 bases. J lost 0 bases, V lost 1 base, and 4 bases had no gene match. The CDR3 has 16 residues. Germline-derived CDR1 and CDR2 are LGHNA and YSLEER. CDR3 sequence reads: CASSQGLALHQETQYF. CDR3 nucleotides: TGCGCCAGCAGCCAAGGACTAGCGCTCCACCAAGAGACCCAGTACTTC.

There are a few counts of this clone. This chain links TRBV29-1 with TRBJ2-3, with 9 positions matching TRBD2. Germline-derived CDR1 and CDR2 are SQVTM and ANQGSEA. J gave up 4 bases and V 6 bases, and 11 bases lay outside the gene matches. This CDR3 has 15 amino acids. CDR3: CSVTPGTSSADTQYF. The CDR3 bases are TGCAGCGTGACGCCCGGGACTAGCTCAGCAGATACGCAGTATTTT.

This clone came up a few times. The V and J genes are TRBV12-5 and TRBJ1-1, with D possibly being TRBD1 (5 bases). Germline CDR1 is LGHNT and CDR2 is FRNRAP. This CDR3 has 16 residues. Trimming took 0 bases from V and 3 from J, leaving 14 bases between them. DNA of the CDR3: TGTGCTAGTGGTTTGGTACAGGTCGCAGAGGACACTGAAGCTTTCTTT. Protein sequence: CASGLVQVAEDTEAFF.

The DNA for the CDR3 is TGCGCCAGCAGCTTGGGTGGGGCGGGGCACAATGAGCAGTTCTTC. This gives the protein CASSLGGAGHNEQFF. This chain links TRBV5-1 with TRBJ2-1, with a possible D match to TRBD2 (6 bases). The germline V gene has CDR1 SGHRS and CDR2 YFSETQ. V dropped 0 bases and J dropped 5 bases, with 12 bases sitting between them. The CDR3 loop spans 15 amino acids.

This chain uses TRBV6-5 with TRBJ1-5; D ambiguous. V was trimmed by 4 bases and J by 0 bases, leaving 4 bases between them. CDR1 and CDR2 from the germline V gene are MNHEY and SVGAGI. This CDR3 contains 13 residues. In DNA, the CDR3 is TGTGCCAGCAGTTTCAATAGCAATCAGCCCCAGCATTTT. This sequence encodes CASSFNSNQPQHF.